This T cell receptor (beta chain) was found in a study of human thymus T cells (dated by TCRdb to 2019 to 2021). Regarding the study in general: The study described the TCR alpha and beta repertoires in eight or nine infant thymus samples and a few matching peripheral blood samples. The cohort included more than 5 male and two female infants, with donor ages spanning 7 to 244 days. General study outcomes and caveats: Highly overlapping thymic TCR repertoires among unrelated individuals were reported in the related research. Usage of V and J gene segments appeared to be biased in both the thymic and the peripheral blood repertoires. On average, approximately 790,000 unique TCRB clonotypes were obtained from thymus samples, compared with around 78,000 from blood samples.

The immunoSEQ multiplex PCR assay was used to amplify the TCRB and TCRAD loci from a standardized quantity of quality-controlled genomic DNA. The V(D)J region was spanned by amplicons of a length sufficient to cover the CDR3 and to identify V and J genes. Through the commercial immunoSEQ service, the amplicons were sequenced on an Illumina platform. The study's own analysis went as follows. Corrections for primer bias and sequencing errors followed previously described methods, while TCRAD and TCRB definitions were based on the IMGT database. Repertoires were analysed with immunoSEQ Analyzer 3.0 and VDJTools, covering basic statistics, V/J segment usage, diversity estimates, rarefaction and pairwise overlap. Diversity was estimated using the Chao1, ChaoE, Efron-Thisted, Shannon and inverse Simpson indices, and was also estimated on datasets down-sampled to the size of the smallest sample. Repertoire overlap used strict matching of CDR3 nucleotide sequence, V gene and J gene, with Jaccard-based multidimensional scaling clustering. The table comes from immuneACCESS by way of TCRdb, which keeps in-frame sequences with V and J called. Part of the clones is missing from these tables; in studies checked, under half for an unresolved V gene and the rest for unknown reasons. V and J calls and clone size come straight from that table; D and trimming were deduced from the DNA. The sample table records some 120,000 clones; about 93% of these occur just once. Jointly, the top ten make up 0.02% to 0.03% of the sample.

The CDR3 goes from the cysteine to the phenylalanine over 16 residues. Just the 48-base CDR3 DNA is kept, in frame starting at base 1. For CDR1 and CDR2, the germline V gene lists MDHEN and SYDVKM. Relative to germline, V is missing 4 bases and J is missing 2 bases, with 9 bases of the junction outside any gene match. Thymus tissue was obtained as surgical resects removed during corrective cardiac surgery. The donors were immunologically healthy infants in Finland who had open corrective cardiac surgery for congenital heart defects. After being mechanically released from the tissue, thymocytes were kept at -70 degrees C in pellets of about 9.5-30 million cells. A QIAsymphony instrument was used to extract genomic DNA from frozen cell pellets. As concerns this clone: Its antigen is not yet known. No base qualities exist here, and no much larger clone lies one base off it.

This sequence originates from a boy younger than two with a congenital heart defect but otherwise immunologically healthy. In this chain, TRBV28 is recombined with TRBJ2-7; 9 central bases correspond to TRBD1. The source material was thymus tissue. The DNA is TGTGCCAGCAGTTACCCTCGGACAGGGGCGGCCTACGAGCAGTACTTC. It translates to CASSYPRTGAAYEQYF.